The clone carrying this T cell receptor (beta chain) has ten or more counts. The antigen is undetermined. The sample belongs to a study of regulatory T cells in long-lasting Graves disease. Study observations and caveats: Among persistent patients, a larger number of public clonotypes were shared (around 2,700) than among newly diagnosed patients (just over 950). Possibly, accuracy suffered from the small sample size.

To make TCR beta libraries, researchers used iRepertoire HTBI primers and Arm-PCR of CDR3 regions. TCRdb passed the multiplex PCR reads through MiXCR, listing each CDR3 protein once. The sample shows 350,000 to 500,000 distinct CDR3 sequences, under 25% of them seen only once. This CDR3 has 13 residues. Germline V gene sequence: CDR1 MNHEY, CDR2 SVGAGI. V was clipped by 4 bases and J by 5 bases, with 12 bases between them. As to time point: persistent/refractory GD, antithyroid drugs over 5 years with positive TRAb. From RNA extracted from PBMCs, the TCR library was made. The chain is built from TRBV6-5 and TRBJ2-7, with D possibly TRBD1 on 6 matching bases. The origin of this receptor is a female donor with Graves disease. Sequences were derived from peripheral blood mononuclear cells (PBMCs), sampled when the disease was refractory, from a patient treated with antithyroid drugs. The CDR3 is CASSLTGSNEQYF. CDR3 in DNA: TGTGCCAGCAGTTTGACAGGCAGCAACGAGCAGTACTTC.